This T cell receptor (beta chain) was captured by sequencing in a study of PD-1 blockade in mismatch repair-deficient tumors. At the level of the study: All were previously treated, progressing patients with about 12 mismatch repair-deficient cancer types.

Time point denoted: identical approximately nine-day culture without peptide (control). Cells were stimulated around ten days with each of about 7 ELISpot-reactive neoantigens. Some clones are missing from TCRdb's copy, which holds only in-frame ones; the method was immunoSEQ multiplex PCR. The table shows 14,000 or so clones, with 70% to 90% occurring only once. The CDR3 spans 16 residues. V shed 5 bases and J 5 bases; nucleotides not matched to a gene: 7. The germline CDR1 and CDR2 sequences are MGHRA and YSYEKL. Overall study results and limits: Tumor-resident clones, often undetectable pretreatment in blood, expanded then contracted after pembrolizumab.

For this clone: Its matching antigen is unknown.

The sequence derives from an adult with mismatch repair-deficient cancer. Here the sequenced sample was cells cultured in vitro, taken from a patient treated with pembrolizumab. The chain has TRBV4-1 and TRBJ2-3; 13 bases line up with TRBD2. CDR3 protein: CASSTGLAGVEDTQYF. DNA of the CDR3: TGCGCCAGCAGCACTGGACTAGCGGGAGTGGAAGATACGCAGTATTTT.